A selection of T cell receptor beta chains follows, all from one sample in a study of PD-L1 blockade in urothelial cancer. This table comes from immunoSEQ multiplex PCR, and its TCRdb copy is limited to in-frame clones, with some not included. The top ten clones hold approximately 1.8% of a sample with 15,000 to 20,000 clones, about four fifths of them seen once. Specimen: PBMCs, collected around atezolizumab (anti-PD-L1) treatment. These receptors all come from a man in his fifties or sixties with urothelial cancer. Each CDR3 is given with its conserved first and last residue. D genes are given only for firm matches. Some rows have no size entry. The others give once, few or many, or a class for an expanded clone.

j_call,d_call,v_call,clone_size,cdr3_nt,cdr3_aa
TRBJ1-1,-,TRBV19,-,TGTGCCAGTAATAGCCAACCGACAGGAAAGACTGAAGCTTTCTTT,CASNSQPTGKTEAFF
TRBJ2-3,TRBD2,TRBV4-2,-,TGTGCCAGCAGCCAGGGGGGGGTAGATACGCAGTATTTT,CASSQGGVDTQYF
TRBJ2-5,TRBD2,TRBV5-4,once,TGTGCCAGCAGCTTGGCCACTAGCGGGAAAGAGACCCAGTACTTC,CASSLATSGKETQYF
TRBJ2-1,TRBD1,TRBV11-3,-,TGTGCCAGCAGCTCTGGACAGGGTCCGGATGAGCAGTTCTTC,CASSSGQGPDEQFF
TRBJ1-1,-,TRBV29-1,-,TGTAGCGGGGGACACTCGAACACTGAAGCTTTCTTT,CSGGHSNTEAFF
TRBJ2-3,TRBD2,TRBV9,-,TGTGCCAGCAGCCAGGGACTAGCGGGAGATACGCAGTATTTT,CASSQGLAGDTQYF
TRBJ2-5,-,TRBV20-1,-,TGCAGTGCTAGTCCCGGGGAGACCCAGTACTTC,CSASPGETQYF
TRBJ1-3,TRBD1,TRBV6-1,once,TGTGCCAGCAGTGTGGACAGGGAGGGAAACACCATATATTTT,CASSVDREGNTIYF
TRBJ1-5,-,TRBV18,-,TGTGCCAGCTCACCTGGGGGCCAGCCCCAGCATTTT,CASSPGGQPQHF
TRBJ2-7,-,TRBV18,-,TGTGCCAGCTCACCCGGGACGGAGGGAGGGCAGTACTTC,CASSPGTEGGQYF
TRBJ2-1,TRBD2,TRBV5-5,-,TGTGCCAGCAGCCTAGCGGGATTCTCCTACAATGAGCAGTTCTTC,CASSLAGFSYNEQFF
TRBJ2-2,TRBD2,TRBV19,-,TGTGCCAGTAGTCCGGAATTAGCGGGAGGGGTCACCGGGGAGCTGTTTTTT,CASSPELAGGVTGELFF
TRBJ1-1,-,TRBV12-1,-,TGTGCCAGCAGACACGACAACATGAACACTGAAGCTTTCTTT,CASRHDNMNTEAFF
TRBJ1-1,-,TRBV7-2,-,TGTGCCAGCACCCCGGGGGACCTGAACACTGAAGCTTTCTTT,CASTPGDLNTEAFF
TRBJ1-6,TRBD1,TRBV5-8,-,TGTGCCAGCAGCATTGGGACAGGGACTTCACCCCTCCACTTT,CASSIGTGTSPLHF
TRBJ2-1,-,TRBV29-1,-,TGCAGCGTTGCACTAGTTGTCAATGAGCAGTTCTTC,CSVALVVNEQFF
TRBJ1-2,-,TRBV4-1,-,TGCGCCAGCAGCCGAACGGATCCCTCCCTAGGTGGCTACACCTTC,CASSRTDPSLGGYTF
TRBJ1-1,TRBD1,TRBV7-9,few,TGTGCCAGCAGCACCTTCCGCGGGACAGGGGTAGTGAACACTGAAGCTTTCTTT,CASSTFRGTGVVNTEAFF
TRBJ2-1,TRBD1,TRBV19,-,TGTGCCAGTAGCCCCAGGGACAGGGGGAGTCAGTTCTTC,CASSPRDRGSQFF
TRBJ1-1,-,TRBV29-1,-,TGCAGCGTACCCGGGGTGAGGCCGGTGAACACTGAAGCTTTCTTT,CSVPGVRPVNTEAFF
TRBJ1-1,-,TRBV5-4,-,TGTGCCAGCAGCGGACCCTCGGACAACCCCTTCATGGGGACTGAAGCTTTCTTT,CASSGPSDNPFMGTEAFF
TRBJ1-5,-,TRBV9,-,TGTGCCAGCAGCGTAGGTGCGTCCCAGCCCCAGCATTTT,CASSVGASQPQHF
TRBJ2-1,-,TRBV5-1,-,TGCGCCAGCAGCTTGGTCGGGGATGAGCAGTTCTTC,CASSLVGDEQFF
TRBJ2-1,TRBD2,TRBV5-4,-,TGTGCCAGCGGGACTAGCGGCCGGAGCTCCTACAATGAGCAGTTCTTC,CASGTSGRSSYNEQFF
TRBJ1-1,-,TRBV14,-,TGTGCCAGCAGCCTGTGGGGCGGTACGAACACTGAAGCTTTCTTT,CASSLWGGTNTEAFF